One T cell receptor (beta chain) is described in this entry. This clone was picked up a small number of times. The clone's antigen remains unknown. Qualities for individual bases were not recorded, and no much larger clone is one base off. This sample was included in a study of beta chain features in type 1 diabetes (dated by TCRdb to the late 2010s). Background on the whole study: Mean age, gender distribution, total cell number and subset yield did not differ between patients and healthy donors. Across all samples, approximately 98,000,000 sorted cells were examined, and cell number per subset correlated strongly with RNA yield. In the study, recently diagnosed type 1 diabetes patients and matched healthy donors were compared on the TCRB repertoires of their sorted circulating CD4+ T cell subsets. Regulatory and stem cell-like memory subsets were isolated from only 8 patients and roughly 8 healthy donors, whereas naive and central memory subsets came from all 30 or so donors.

A single peripheral blood draw of approximately 100 mL on average was collected from each donor into heparinised tubes. A BD FACSAria II was used to sort naive, central memory, regulatory and stem cell-like memory CD4+ T cells with a panel that included CD45RO, CCR7, CD25, CD127, CD95 and CD27. Every sorted population had a purity above 95%. Right away, PBMCs were isolated by Lymphoprep density gradient centrifugation and were stained directly, with no culture step. To minimize batch effects, samples were stained and sorted in pairs, one healthy donor with one patient per experiment. Points the paper makes about the study in general: Sequencing cDNA rather than genomic DNA could over-represent highly expressing activated cells, although activation and CD3 levels did not differ between groups. At VDJ recombination sites, patients with type 1 diabetes made fewer insertions and deleted more nucleotides, a pattern implying thymic rearrangement abnormalities. PCR might favor shorter templates, but patient and control samples were amplified and corrected together, so any skew would affect both groups equally. HLA sub-analyses involved small numbers of individuals, so any influence of HLA type on TCRB rearrangement remained unresolved. Naive, central memory and regulatory TCRB repertoires appeared more similar among patients than among healthy donors. In all four CD4+ subsets, TCRB CDR3 length was moderately but significantly shorter in type 1 diabetes patients.

The High Capacity cDNA Reverse Transcription Kit was used to reverse transcribe all of the isolated RNA, meaning that expressed TCRB transcripts were what got sequenced. Naive, central memory and regulatory T cell samples underwent deep immunoSEQ sequencing, averaging about 3.3 million total reads per sample. Sorted cells were lysed in RLT buffer and RNA was extracted with DNase-treated RNeasy Micro or Mini kits, depending on cell number. To prevent cross-contamination, each cell subset was processed individually, whereas patient and healthy donor samples were processed jointly. TCRB sequences were amplified from cDNA with the immunoSEQ multiplex PCR, producing 87-bp fragments spanning the CDR3 region. The amplicons were sequenced using the Illumina HiSeq platform. As for the authors' bioinformatics: PCR bias was corrected computationally using synthetic template baselines, and reads within Hamming distance 2 were collapsed, with unmergeable singletons discarded. Reads were aligned to IMGT to assign V, D and J genes, CDR3 length, and insertions or deletions at six rearrangement sites. Within each subset, clonotype counts were normalized to sorted cell number, and only after that were true diversity and Gini coefficients computed with the tcR R package. The overlap coefficient, calculated on TCRB nucleotide sequences, was used to measure repertoire sharing. As a proxy for the pre-selection repertoire, out-of-frame TCRB sequences from naive cells were analyzed. TCRdb limited this immuneACCESS table to in-frame rearrangements with V and J called. A share of clones is missing; checked studies link under half to unresolved V genes, and the rest is unexplained. The V and J calls and the clone size are those of that table, but D and trimming were determined from the DNA. For this sample the table gives 450,000 or so clones, of which roughly an eighth were detected only once. The top ten clones comprise 0.04% to 0.05% of the sample.

Relative to germline, V is 8 bases shorter and J is 2 bases shorter, with 16 bases between their ends. The CDR3 contains 14 residues, cysteine and phenylalanine counted. Of the read, only the CDR3 DNA is kept; its 42 bases are in frame from base 1. Via the germline V gene (reference sequence), CDR1 is LNHDA and CDR2 SQIVND. The TCR originated in a woman aged 18-29 years in good health. The chain links TRBV19 with TRBJ2-7; a confident D gene designation cannot be given. The sequenced sample was naive CD4+ T cells from blood. What this sample's cell subset or site label stands for: true naive CD4+ T cells. The nucleotide sequence is given as TGTGCCAGTGCATATGGGTCGATTCCCTACGAGCAGTACTTC. Its translation is CASAYGSIPYEQYF.